This entry features one T cell receptor beta chain sequence. V was trimmed by 5 bases and J by 5 bases, leaving 12 bases between them. The CDR3 length is 13 residues. Germline loops: CDR1 SNHLY, CDR2 FYNNEI. The repertoire was sequenced with immunoSEQ multiplex PCR; TCRdb's copy has only in-frame clones and lacks some. This table has about 91,000 clones, approximately 90% appearing once. The data belong to a study of technical replicates of blood from several donors. The J gene is TRBJ1-1, the V gene TRBV2; D uncertain. The TCR comes from a human donor in good health. Sequences were obtained from T cells isolated from PBMCs. CDR3 bases: TGTGCCAGCAGTTGGACGCGAGGGACTGAAGCTTTCTTT. It codes for CASSWTRGTEAFF.